Below, 16 T cell receptor beta chains from the same sample are listed, as sequenced in a study of cytomegalovirus exposure and HLA in healthy donors. Primers: 60 Vbeta forward and 13 Jbeta reverse. Generated by immunoSEQ multiplex PCR, the TCRdb table keeps only in-frame clones and is missing some. Of roughly 60,000 clones in the sample, approximately 80% were seen once. The sample was PBMCs. The origin of the receptors is a woman aged 40 to 50 in good health and CMV-seropositive.

This rearrangement joins TRBV5-4 to TRBJ1-2; TRBD1 matches at 11 bases. V shed 2 bases, J shed 6 bases, and the junction held 6 bases outside the gene matches. The germline gives CDR1 SGHNT, CDR2 YYREEE (reference sequence). The CDR3 covers 15 residues. As DNA, the CDR3 is TGTGCCAGCAGCTTCCGGGACAGGGGGGTGGATGGCTACACCTTC. It specifies CASSFRDRGVDGYTF.

The V gene is TRBV6-1, the J gene TRBJ2-7; D gene uncertain. Trimming stripped 3 bases from V and 0 bases from J, with 9 bases between. The germline CDR1 and CDR2 sequences are MNHNS and SASEGT. The CDR3 length is 14 residues. The CDR3 bases are TGTGCCAGCAGTGAGAGGCAGATCTCCTACGAGCAGTACTTC. Translating gives CASSERQISYEQYF.

The CDR3 sequence is CASSLGTGYYGYTF. Written as DNA, the CDR3 is TGTGCCAGCAGCTTAGGGACAGGTTACTATGGCTACACCTTC. The chain uses TRBV7-2 and TRBJ1-2; 7 bases are a match to TRBD1. V lost 1 base, J lost 3 bases, and 2 bases stayed unmatched. The CDR3 length is 14 residues. CDR1 and CDR2 (germline): SGHTA, FQGNSA.

This clone was seen only a few times. The chain carries TRBV4-1 and TRBJ1-1; no clear D gene. The CDR3 loop spans 14 amino acids. V lost 4 bases and J 3 bases, leaving 12 bases between the germline ends. The germline V gene has CDR1 MGHRA and CDR2 YSYEKL. CDR3 nucleotides: TGCGCCAGCAGCCGAGGGATGACTGACACTGAAGCTTTCTTT. Amino acids: CASSRGMTDTEAFF.

The V call is TRBV19, the J call TRBJ1-1; D perhaps matches TRBD1 (5 bases). The CDR3 length is 13 residues. Trimming took 8 bases from V and 5 from J, leaving 15 bases between them. CDR1 is LNHDA and CDR2 is SQIVND in the germline V gene (reference sequence). CDR3 coding DNA: TGTGCCAGTGGAGCCGGGGGGAGAACTGAAGCTTTCTTT. It specifies CASGAGGRTEAFF.

V usage is TRBV7-2 and J usage is TRBJ2-3; 8 nucleotides match TRBD2. Germline loops: CDR1 SGHTA, CDR2 FQGNSA. J gave up 4 bases and V 5 bases, and 14 bases lay outside the gene matches. The length of the CDR3 is 17 residues. CDR3 nucleotide sequence: TGTGCCAGCAGCCTAACATTACCGGCGGGGGGTGCAGATACGCAGTATTTT. Translated: CASSLTLPAGGADTQYF.

V and J are TRBV5-1 and TRBJ2-3; D is possibly TRBD2 (5 bases). The CDR3 is made up of 16 amino acids. V lost 0 bases to trimming and J lost 1 base, with 12 bases between them. Germline lookup yields CDR1 SGHRS and CDR2 YFSETQ. CDR3 in DNA: TGCGCCAGCAGCTTGGCCCGGAACGGGGGCACAGATACGCAGTATTTT. Encoded protein: CASSLARNGGTDTQYF.

This chain links TRBV7-9 with TRBJ1-6; 7 bases are shared with TRBD1. Germline-derived CDR1 and CDR2 are SEHNR and FQNEAQ (reference sequence). V lost 5 bases and J lost 13; bases outside the gene matches: 11. This CDR3 region has 14 residues. CDR3 protein: CASSPDPGGSPLHF. The CDR3 nucleotides are TGTGCCAGCAGCCCAGACCCAGGGGGTTCCCCCCTCCACTTT.

The chain couples TRBV7-3 to TRBJ2-3; 8 positions match TRBD2. Per germline, CDR1 SGHTA and CDR2 FQGTGA. The J segment lost 6 bases and the V segment lost 5 bases, leaving 16 bases of the junction unmatched. The CDR3 is 17 residues long. CDR3 sequence (DNA): TGTGCCAGCAGCCCCACGGGCTCCGGGGGGGCCTTTGATACGCAGTATTTT. Protein: CASSPTGSGGAFDTQYF.

The chain employs TRBV23-1 and TRBJ1-5; D might be TRBD1 (6 bases). TRBV23-1 falls under the ORF class, with uncertain function. The V end lost 5 bases, the J end lost 7 bases, and 18 bases lay between the germline ends. The CDR3 is made up of 15 amino acids. The CDR3 region is CASSTVGGQGQPQHF. The DNA of the CDR3 is TGCGCCAGCAGTACGGTGGGGGGGCAAGGCCAGCCCCAGCATTTT.

This chain links TRBV12-1 with TRBJ1-1; TRBD1 is the table's D call and was not checked against the DNA. TRBV12-1 is classified as a pseudogene. The CDR3 length is 21 residues. This CDR3 is CASSSPEPQTVRGRWDTEAFF. The CDR3, as DNA: TGTGCCAGCAGCTCCCCGGAACCCCAAACAGTCAGGGGCAGGTGGGACACTGAAGCTTTCTTT.

This rearrangement joins TRBV6-5 to TRBJ2-2; weak D call: TRBD1 (6 bases). Between the trimmed V and J ends, which lost 6 bases and 3 bases, there was a span of 11 bases. The CDR3 totals 14 residues. Germline V CDR1 and CDR2: MNHEY, SVGAGI. The CDR3 reads CASSEDSYTGELFF. The CDR3 DNA is TGTGCCAGCAGCGAGGACAGCTACACCGGGGAGCTGTTTTTT.

The rearrangement links TRBV5-1 to TRBJ1-1; no firm D call. This CDR3 has 15 amino acids. Trimming cost V 2 bases and J 5 bases, with 16 bases left between them. Germline V gene data show CDR1 as SGHRS and CDR2 as YFSETQ. CDR3 in amino acids: CASSLFRNRGTEAFF. The DNA of the CDR3 is TGCGCCAGCAGCTTATTCAGGAACCGAGGGACTGAAGCTTTCTTT. The full variable domain, completed using reference TRBV5-1 and TRBJ1-1, is KAGVTQTPRYLIKTRGQQVTLSCSPISGHRSVSWYQQTPGQGLQFLFEYFSETQRNKGNFPGRFSGRQFSNSRSEMNVSTLELGDSALYLCASSLFRNRGTEAFFGQGTRLTVV.

The chain is built from TRBV19 and TRBJ1-1, with 10 bases aligning to TRBD1. The junction had 7 bases not matched to a gene; V was cut back by 7 bases and J by 5 bases. The CDR3 extends over 14 amino acids. Germline loops: CDR1 LNHDA, CDR2 SQIVND (reference sequence). Written as DNA, the CDR3 is TGTGCCAGTACCTGGACAGGGGGGAGTACTGAAGCTTTCTTT. Translated: CASTWTGGSTEAFF.

This clone was seen a handful of times. V and J are TRBV4-3 and TRBJ2-7; D gene ambiguous. The CDR3 sequence is 15 residues long. Germline CDR1 LGHNA, CDR2 YSLEER. With 0 bases removed from V and 4 bases from J, the gap between germline ends came to 13 bases. The CDR3 protein is CASSQDAAAYYEQYF. Here the CDR3 DNA reads TGCGCCAGCAGCCAAGACGCGGCCGCGTATTACGAGCAGTACTTC.

The CDR3 coding sequence is TGTGCCAGCAGCTTCGGCCCTAGCGGGTACAATGAGCAGTTCTTC. Its translation is CASSFGPSGYNEQFF. V and J are TRBV5-5 and TRBJ2-1, with TRBD2 matching over 8 bases. The CDR3 runs 15 residues. Trimming cost V 2 bases and J 4 bases; bases outside gene matches: 5. Per germline, CDR1 SGHKS and CDR2 YYEKEE (reference sequence).